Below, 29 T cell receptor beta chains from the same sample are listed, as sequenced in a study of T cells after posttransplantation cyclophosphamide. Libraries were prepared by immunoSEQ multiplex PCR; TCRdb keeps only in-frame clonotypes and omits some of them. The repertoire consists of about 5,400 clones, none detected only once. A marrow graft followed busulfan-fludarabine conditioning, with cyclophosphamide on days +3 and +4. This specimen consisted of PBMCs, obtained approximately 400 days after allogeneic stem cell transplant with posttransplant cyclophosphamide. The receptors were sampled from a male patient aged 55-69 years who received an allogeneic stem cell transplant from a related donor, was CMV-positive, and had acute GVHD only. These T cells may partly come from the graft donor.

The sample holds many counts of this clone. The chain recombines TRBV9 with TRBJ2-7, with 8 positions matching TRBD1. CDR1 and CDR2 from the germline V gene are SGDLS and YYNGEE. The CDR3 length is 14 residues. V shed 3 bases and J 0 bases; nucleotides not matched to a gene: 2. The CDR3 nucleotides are TGTGCCAGCAGCGCGACAGGGGACTCCTACGAGCAGTACTTC. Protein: CASSATGDSYEQYF.

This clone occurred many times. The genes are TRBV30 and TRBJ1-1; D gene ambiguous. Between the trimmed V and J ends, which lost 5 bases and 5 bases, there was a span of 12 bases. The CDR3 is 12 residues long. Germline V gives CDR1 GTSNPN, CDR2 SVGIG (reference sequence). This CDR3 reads CAWHDTVTEAFF. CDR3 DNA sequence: TGTGCCTGGCACGATACAGTTACTGAAGCTTTCTTT.

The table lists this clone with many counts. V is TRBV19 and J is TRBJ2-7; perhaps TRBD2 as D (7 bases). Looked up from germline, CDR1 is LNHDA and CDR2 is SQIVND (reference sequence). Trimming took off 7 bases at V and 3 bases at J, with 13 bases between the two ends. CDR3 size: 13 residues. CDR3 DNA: TGTGCCAGTAACGGCGGGGGCCTCTACGAGCAGTACTTC. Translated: CASNGGGLYEQYF.

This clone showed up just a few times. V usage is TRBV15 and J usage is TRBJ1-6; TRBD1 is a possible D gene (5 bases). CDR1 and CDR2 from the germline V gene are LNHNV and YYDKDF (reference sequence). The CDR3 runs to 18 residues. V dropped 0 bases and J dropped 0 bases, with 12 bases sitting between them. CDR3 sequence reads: CATSRDLTASSYNSPLHF. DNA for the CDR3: TGTGCCACCAGCAGAGATTTGACAGCAAGCTCCTATAATTCACCCCTCCACTTT.

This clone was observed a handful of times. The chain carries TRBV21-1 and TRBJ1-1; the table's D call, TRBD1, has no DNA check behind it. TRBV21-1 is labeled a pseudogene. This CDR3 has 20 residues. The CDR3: CASLQRGPGQIEKKNTEAFF. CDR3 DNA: TGTGCCAGCCTCCAAAGAGGACCGGGACAGATAGAAAAAAAGAACACTGAAGCTTTCTTT.

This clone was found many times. The CDR3 DNA is TGCGCCAGCAGCCAAGTACTTATCGCCTCCTCCTACGAGCAGTACTTC. It is translated as CASSQVLIASSYEQYF. The chain couples TRBV4-1 to TRBJ2-7; D is undetermined. From germline, CDR1 is MGHRA and CDR2 YSYEKL. V lost 1 base, J lost 0 bases, and 13 bases lay in between. The CDR3 covers 16 residues.

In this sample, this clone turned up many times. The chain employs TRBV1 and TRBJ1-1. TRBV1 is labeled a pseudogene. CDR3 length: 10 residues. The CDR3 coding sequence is TGCACCAGCAGCTTAAGCATAGCTTTCTTT. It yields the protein CTSSLSIAFF.

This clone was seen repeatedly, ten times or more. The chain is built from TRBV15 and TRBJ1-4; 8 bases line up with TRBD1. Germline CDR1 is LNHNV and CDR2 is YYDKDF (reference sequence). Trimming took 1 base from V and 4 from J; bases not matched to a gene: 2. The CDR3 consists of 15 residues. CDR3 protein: CATSRAGGLNEKLFF. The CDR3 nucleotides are TGTGCCACCAGCAGAGCAGGGGGCCTTAATGAAAAACTGTTTTTT.

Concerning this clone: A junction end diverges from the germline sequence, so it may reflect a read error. The CDR3 region is CASRTGVGDSPLHF. The CDR3 DNA follows: TGTGCCAGCAGGACAGGGGTGGGGGATTCCCCCCTCCACTTT. V and J are TRBV6-5 and TRBJ1-6; the match to TRBD1 covers 8 bases. Germline CDR1 MNHEY, CDR2 SVGAGI. The CDR3 has 14 amino acids.

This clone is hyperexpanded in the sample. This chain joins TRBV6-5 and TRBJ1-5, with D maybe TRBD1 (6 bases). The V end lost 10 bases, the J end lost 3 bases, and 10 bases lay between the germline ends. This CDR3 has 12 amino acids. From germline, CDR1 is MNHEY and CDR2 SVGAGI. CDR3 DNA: TGTGCCACCCAGGGGAACAATCAGCCCCAGCATTTT. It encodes CATQGNNQPQHF.

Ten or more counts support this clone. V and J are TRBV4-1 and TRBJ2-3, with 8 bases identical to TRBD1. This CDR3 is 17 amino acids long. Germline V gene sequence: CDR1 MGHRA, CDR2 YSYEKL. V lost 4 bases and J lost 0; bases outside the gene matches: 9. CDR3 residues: CASSLEYRGASTDTQYF. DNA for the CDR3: TGCGCCAGCAGCCTAGAATACAGGGGGGCGAGCACAGATACGCAGTATTTT.

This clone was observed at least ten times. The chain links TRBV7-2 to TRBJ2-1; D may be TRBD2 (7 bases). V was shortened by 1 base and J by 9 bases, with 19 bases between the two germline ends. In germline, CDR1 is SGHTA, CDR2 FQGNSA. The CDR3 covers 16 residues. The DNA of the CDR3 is TGTGCCAGCAGCTTAGTTCGGGGGGCGCGGGCCGGTGAGCAGTTCTTC. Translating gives CASSLVRGARAGEQFF.

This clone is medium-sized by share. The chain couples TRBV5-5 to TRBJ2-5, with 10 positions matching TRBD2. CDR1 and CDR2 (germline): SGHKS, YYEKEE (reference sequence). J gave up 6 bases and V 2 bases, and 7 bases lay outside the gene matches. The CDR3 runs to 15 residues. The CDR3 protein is CASSFKLAGIQTQYF. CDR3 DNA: TGTGCCAGCAGCTTTAAACTAGCGGGAATACAGACCCAGTACTTC.

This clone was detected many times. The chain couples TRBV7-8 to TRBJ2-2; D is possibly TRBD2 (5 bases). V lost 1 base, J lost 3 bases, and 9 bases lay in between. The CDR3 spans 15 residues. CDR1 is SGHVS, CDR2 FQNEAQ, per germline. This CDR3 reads CASSLGELDTGELFF. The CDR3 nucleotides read TGTGCCAGCAGCTTAGGGGAGTTGGACACCGGGGAGCTGTTTTTT.

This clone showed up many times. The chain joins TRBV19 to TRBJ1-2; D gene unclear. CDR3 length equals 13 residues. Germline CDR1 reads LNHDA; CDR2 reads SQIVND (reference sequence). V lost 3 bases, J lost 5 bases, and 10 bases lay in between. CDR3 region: CASSIPRNYGYTF. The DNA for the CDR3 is TGTGCCAGTAGTATCCCCAGGAATTATGGCTACACCTTC.

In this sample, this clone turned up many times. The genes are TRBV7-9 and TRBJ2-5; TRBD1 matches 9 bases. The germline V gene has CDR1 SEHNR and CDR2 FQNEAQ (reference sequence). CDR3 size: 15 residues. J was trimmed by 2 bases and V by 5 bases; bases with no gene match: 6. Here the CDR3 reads CASSLTGTGQETQYF. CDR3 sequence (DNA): TGTGCCAGCAGCCTAACCGGGACAGGGCAAGAGACCCAGTACTTC.

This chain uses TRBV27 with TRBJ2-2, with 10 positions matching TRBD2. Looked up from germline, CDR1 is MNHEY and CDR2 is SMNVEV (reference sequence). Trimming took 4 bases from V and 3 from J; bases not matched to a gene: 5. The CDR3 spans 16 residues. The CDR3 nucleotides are TGTGCCAGCAGTTCATCTAGCGGGAGTTACACCGGGGAGCTGTTTTTT. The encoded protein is CASSSSSGSYTGELFF.

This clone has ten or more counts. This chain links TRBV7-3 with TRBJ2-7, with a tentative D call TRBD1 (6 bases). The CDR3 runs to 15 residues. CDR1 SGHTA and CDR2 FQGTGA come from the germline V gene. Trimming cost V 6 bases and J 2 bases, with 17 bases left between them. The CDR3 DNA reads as TGTGCCAGCAGACGGACAGTAAAGCCTCCCTACGAGCAGTACTTC. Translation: CASRRTVKPPYEQYF.

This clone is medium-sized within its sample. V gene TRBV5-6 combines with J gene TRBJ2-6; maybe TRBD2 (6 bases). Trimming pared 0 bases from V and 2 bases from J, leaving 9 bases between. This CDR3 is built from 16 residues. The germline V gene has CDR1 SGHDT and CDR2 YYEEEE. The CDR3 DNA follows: TGTGCCAGCAGCTTGGGGGGGGAGCCTGGGGCCAACGTCCTGACTTTC. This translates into CASSLGGEPGANVLTF.

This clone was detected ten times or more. The CDR3 coding sequence is TGTGCCAGCGACTTAGCGGGAGGTGAGACCCAGTACTTC. It encodes CASDLAGGETQYF. This sequence joins TRBV28 and TRBJ2-5; 10 nucleotides agree with TRBD2. This CDR3 has 13 amino acids. V trimming: 8 bases; J trimming: 5 bases; junction bases outside the gene matches: 5. The germline V gene has CDR1 MDHEN and CDR2 SYDVKM.

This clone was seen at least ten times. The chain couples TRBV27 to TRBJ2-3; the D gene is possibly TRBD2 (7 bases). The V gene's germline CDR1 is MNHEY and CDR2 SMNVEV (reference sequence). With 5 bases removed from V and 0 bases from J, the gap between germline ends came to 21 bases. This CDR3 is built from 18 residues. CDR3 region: CASSPRGAGWGSTDTQYF. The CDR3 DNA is TGTGCCAGCAGTCCCCGGGGGGCGGGGTGGGGTAGCACAGATACGCAGTATTTT.

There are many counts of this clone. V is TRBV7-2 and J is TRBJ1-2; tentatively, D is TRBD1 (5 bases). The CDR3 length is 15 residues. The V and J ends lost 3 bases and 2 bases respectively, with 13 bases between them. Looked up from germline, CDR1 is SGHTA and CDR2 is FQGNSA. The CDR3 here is CASSFISQGNYGYTF. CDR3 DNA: TGTGCCAGCAGCTTTATTAGCCAGGGAAACTATGGCTACACCTTC.

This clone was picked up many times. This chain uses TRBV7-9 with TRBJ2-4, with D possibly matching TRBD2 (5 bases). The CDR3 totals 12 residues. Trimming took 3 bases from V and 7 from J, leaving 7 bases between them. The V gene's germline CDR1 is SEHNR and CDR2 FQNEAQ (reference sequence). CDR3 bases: TGTGCCAGCAGCTTTGAGGGCAACATTCAGTACTTC. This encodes CASSFEGNIQYF.

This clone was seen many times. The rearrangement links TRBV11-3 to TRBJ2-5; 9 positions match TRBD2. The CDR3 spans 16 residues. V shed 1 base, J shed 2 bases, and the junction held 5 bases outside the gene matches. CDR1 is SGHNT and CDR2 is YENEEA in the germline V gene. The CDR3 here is CASSLGLAGEQETQYF. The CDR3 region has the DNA TGTGCCAGCAGCTTAGGATTAGCGGGAGAGCAAGAGACCCAGTACTTC.

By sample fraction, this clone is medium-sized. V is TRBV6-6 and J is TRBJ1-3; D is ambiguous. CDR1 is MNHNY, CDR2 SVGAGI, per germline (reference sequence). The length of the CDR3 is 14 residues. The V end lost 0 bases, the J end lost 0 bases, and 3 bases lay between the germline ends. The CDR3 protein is CASSYSSSGNTIYF. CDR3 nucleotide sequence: TGTGCCAGCAGTTACTCCTCCTCTGGAAACACCATATATTTT.

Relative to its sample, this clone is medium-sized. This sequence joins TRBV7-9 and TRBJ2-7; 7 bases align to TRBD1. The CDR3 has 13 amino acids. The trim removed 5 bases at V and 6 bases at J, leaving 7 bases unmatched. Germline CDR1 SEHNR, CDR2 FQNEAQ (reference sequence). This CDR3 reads CASSITTGLEQYF. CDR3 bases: TGTGCCAGCAGCATAACGACAGGGCTCGAGCAGTACTTC.

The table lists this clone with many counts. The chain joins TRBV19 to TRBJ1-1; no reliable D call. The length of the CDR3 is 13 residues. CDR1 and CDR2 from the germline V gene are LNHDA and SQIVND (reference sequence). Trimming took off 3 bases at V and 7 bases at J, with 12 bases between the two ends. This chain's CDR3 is CASSIPGGIEAFF. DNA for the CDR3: TGTGCCAGTAGTATTCCCGGCGGGATTGAAGCTTTCTTT.

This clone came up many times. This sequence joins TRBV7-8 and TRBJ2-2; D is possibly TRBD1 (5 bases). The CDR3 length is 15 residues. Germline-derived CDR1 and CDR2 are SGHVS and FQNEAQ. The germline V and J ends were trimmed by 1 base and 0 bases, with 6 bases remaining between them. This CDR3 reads CASSLGQTNTGELFF. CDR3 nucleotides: TGTGCCAGCAGCTTAGGACAGACGAACACCGGGGAGCTGTTTTTT.

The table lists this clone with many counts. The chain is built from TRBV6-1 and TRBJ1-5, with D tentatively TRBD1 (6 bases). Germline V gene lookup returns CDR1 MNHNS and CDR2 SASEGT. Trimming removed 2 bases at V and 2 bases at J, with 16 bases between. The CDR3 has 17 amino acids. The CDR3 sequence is CASSELQGSGGNQPQHF. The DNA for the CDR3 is TGTGCCAGCAGTGAATTACAGGGCTCCGGGGGCAATCAGCCCCAGCATTTT.